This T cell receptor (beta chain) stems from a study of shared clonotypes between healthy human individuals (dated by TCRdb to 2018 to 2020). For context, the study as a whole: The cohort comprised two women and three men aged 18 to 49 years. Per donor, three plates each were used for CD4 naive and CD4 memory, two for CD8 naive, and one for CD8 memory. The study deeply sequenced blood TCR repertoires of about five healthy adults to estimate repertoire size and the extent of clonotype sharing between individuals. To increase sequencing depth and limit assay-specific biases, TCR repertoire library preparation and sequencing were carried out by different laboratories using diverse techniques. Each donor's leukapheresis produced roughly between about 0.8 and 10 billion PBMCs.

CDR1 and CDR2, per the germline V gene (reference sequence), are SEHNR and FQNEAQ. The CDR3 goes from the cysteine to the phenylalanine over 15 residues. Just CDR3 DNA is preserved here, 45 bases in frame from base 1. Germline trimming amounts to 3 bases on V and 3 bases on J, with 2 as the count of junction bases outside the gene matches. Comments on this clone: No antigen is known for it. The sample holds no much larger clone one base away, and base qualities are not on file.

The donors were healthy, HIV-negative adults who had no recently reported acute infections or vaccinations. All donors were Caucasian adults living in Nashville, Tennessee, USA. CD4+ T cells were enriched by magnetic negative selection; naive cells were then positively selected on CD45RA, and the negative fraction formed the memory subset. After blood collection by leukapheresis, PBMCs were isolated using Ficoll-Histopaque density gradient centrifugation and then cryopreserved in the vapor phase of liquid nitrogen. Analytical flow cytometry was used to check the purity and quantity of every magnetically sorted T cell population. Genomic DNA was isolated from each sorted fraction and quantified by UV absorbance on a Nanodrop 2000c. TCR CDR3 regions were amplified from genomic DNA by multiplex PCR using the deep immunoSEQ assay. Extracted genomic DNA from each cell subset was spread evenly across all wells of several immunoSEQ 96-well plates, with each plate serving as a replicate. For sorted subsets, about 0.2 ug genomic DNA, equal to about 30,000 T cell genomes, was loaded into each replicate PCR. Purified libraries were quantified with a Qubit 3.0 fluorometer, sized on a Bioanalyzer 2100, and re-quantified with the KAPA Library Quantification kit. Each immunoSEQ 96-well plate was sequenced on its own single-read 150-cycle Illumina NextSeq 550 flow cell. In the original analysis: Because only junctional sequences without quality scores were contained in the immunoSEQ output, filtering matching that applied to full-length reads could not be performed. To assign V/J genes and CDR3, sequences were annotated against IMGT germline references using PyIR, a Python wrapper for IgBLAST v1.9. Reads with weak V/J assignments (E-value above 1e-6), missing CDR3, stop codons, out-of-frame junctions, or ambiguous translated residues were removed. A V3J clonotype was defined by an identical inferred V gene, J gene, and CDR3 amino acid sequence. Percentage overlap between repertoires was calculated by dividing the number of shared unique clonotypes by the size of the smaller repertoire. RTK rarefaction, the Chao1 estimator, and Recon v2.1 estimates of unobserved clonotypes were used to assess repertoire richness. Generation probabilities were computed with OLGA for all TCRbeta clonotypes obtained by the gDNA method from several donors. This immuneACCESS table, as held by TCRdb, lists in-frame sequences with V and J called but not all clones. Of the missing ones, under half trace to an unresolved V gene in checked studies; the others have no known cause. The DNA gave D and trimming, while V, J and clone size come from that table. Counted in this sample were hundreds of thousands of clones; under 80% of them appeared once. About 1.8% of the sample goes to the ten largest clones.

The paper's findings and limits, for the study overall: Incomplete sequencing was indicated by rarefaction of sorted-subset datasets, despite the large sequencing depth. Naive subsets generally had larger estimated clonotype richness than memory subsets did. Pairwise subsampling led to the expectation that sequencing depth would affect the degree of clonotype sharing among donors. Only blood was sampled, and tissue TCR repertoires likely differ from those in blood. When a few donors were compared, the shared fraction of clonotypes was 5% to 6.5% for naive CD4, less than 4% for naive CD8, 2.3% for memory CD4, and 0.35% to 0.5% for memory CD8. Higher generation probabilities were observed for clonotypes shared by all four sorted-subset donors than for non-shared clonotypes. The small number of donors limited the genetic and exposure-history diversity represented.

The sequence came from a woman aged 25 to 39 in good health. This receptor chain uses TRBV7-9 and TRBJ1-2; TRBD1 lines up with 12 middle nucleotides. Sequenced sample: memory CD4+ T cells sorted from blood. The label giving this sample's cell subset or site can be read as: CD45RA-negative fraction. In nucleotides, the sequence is TGTGCCAGCAGCTTCGGGACAGGGGGCGACTATGGCTACACCTTC. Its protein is CASSFGTGGDYGYTF.